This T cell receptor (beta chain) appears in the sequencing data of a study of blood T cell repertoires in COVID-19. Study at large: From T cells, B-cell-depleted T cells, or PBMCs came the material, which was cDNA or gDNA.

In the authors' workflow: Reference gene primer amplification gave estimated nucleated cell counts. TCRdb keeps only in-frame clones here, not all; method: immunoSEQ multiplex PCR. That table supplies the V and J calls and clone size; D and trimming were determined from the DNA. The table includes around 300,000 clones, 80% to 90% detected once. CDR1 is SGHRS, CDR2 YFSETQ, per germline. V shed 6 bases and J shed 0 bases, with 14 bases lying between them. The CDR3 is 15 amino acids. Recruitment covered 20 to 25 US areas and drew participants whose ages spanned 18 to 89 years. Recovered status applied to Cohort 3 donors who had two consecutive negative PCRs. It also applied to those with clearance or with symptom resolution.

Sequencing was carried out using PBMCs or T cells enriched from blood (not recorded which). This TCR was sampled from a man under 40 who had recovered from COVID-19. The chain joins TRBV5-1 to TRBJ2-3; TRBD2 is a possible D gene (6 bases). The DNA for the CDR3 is TGCGCCAGCAATAAAAGGGACTCCAGCACAGATACGCAGTATTTT. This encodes CASNKRDSSTDTQYF.